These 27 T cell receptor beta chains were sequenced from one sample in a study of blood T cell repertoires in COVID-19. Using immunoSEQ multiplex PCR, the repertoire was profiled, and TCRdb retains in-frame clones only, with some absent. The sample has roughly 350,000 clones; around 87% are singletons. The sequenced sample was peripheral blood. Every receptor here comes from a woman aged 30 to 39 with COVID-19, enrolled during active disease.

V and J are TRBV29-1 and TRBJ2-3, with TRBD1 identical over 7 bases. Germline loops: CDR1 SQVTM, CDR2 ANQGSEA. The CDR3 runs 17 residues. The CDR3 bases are TGCAGTCCCGTCAACCGCACAGGGGAGTGGGGCACAGATACGCAGTATTTT. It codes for CSPVNRTGEWGTDTQYF.

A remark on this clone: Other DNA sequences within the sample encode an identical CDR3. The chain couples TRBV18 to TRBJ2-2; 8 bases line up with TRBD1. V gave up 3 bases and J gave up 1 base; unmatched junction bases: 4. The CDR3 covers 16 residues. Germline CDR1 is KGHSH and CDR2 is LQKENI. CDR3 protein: CASSPLGTGNTGELFF. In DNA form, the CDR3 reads TGTGCCAGCTCACCCCTAGGGACAGGGAACACCGGGGAGCTGTTTTTT.

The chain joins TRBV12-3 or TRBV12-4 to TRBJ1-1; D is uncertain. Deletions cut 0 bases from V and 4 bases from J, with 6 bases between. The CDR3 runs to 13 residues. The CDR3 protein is CASSLAAGTEAFF. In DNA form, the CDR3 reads TGTGCCAGCAGTTTAGCAGCTGGCACTGAAGCTTTCTTT.

The CDR3 nucleotides read TGTGCCAGCAGTTACGGAGGTATTGTAGATACGCAGTATTTT. Residues: CASSYGGIVDTQYF. The gene calls are TRBV6-5 and TRBJ2-3; a possible D gene is TRBD2 (5 bases). Germline CDR1 and CDR2: MNHEY and SVGAGI. This CDR3 has 14 amino acids. The V end was cut by 2 bases, the J end by 5 bases, with 11 bases between.

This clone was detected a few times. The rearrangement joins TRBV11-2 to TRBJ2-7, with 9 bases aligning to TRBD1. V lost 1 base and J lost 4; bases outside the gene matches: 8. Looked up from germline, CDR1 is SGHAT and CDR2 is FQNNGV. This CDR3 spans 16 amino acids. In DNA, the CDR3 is TGTGCCAGCAGCTTAGTTAGAACAGGGGGCGCATACGAGCAGTACTTC. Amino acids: CASSLVRTGGAYEQYF.

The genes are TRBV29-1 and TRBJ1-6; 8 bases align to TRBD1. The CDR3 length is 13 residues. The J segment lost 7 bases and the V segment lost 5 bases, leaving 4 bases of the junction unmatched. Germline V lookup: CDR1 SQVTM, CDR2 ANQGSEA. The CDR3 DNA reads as TGCAGCGTTCGACAGGGGACGAATTCACCCCTCCACTTT. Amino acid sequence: CSVRQGTNSPLHF.

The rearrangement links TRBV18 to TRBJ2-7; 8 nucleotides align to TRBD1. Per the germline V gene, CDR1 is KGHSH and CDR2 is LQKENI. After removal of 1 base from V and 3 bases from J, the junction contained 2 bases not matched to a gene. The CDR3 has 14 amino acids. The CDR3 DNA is TGTGCCAGCTCACCACGGGACAGGATCTACGAGCAGTACTTC. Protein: CASSPRDRIYEQYF.

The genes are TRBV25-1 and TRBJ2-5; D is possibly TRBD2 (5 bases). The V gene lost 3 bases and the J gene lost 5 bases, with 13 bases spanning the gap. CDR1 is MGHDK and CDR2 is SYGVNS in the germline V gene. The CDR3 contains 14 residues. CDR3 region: CASSDGVLRETQYF. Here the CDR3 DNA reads TGTGCCAGCAGTGACGGGGTTCTAAGGGAGACCCAGTACTTC.

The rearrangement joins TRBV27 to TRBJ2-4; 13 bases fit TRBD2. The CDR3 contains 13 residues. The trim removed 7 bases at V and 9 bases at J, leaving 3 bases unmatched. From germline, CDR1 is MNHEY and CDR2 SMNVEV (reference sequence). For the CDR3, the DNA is TGTGCCAGCACTACTAGCGGGAGGGGCATTCAGTACTTC. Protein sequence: CASTTSGRGIQYF.

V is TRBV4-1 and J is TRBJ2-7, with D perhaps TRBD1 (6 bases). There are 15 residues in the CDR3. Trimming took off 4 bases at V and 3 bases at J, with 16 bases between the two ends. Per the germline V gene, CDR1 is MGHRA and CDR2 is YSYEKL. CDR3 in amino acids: CASSPAPTGIYEQYF. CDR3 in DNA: TGCGCCAGCAGCCCGGCCCCGACAGGAATCTACGAGCAGTACTTC.

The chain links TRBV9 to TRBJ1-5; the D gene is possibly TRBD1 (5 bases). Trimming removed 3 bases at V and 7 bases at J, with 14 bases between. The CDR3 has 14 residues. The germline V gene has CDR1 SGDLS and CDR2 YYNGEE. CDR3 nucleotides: TGTGCCAGCAGCGACACAGGTGGCGGACAGCCCCAGCATTTT. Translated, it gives CASSDTGGGQPQHF.

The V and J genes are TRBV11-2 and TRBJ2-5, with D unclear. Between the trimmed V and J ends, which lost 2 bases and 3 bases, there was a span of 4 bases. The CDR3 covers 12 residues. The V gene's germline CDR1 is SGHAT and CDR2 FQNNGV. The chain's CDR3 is CASSLQKETQYF. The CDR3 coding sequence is TGTGCCAGCAGCTTACAAAAAGAGACCCAGTACTTC.

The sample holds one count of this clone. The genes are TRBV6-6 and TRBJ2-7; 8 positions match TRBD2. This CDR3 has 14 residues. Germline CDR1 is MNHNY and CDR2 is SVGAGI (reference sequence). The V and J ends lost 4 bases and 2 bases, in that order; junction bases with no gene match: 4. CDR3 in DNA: TGTGCCAGCAGTTCCGGGGGGGGCCCCTACGAGCAGTACTTC. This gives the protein CASSSGGGPYEQYF.

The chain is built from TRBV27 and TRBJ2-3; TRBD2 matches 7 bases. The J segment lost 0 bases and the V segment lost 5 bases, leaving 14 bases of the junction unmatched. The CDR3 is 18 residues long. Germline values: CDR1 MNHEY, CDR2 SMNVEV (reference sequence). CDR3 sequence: CASSPLVVGGYSTDTQYF. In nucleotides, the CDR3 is TGTGCCAGCAGTCCCCTCGTAGTGGGAGGGTATAGCACAGATACGCAGTATTTT.

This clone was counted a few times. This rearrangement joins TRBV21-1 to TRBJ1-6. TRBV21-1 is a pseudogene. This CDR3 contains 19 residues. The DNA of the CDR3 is TGTGCCAGCAGCAAGGAGGGCTACGCTACAAAGGGTTATAATTCACCCCTCCACTTT. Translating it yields CASSKEGYATKGYNSPLHF.

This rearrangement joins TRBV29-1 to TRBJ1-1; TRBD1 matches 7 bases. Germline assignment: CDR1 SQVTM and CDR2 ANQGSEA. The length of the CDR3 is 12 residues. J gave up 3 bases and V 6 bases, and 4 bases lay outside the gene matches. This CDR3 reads CSVQGVDTEAFF. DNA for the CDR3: TGCAGCGTCCAGGGGGTCGACACTGAAGCTTTCTTT.

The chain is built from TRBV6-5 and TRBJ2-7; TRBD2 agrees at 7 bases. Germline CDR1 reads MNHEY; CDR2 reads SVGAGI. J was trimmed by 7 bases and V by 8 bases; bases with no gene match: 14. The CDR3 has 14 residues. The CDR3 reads CASWREPSSWEQYF. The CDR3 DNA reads TGTGCCAGCTGGCGGGAGCCGTCGTCATGGGAGCAGTACTTC.

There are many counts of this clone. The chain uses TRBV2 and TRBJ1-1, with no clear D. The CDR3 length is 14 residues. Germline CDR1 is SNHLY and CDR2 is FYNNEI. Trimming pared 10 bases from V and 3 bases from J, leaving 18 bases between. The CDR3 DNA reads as TGTGCCACCAAACCCGACACATGGTACACTGAAGCTTTCTTT. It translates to CATKPDTWYTEAFF.

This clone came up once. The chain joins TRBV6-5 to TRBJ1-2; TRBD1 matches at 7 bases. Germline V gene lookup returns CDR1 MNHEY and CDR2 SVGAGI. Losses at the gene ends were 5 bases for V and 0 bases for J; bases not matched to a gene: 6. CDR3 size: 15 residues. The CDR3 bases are TGTGCCAGCAGTCCGACAGGGCTTACTAACTATGGCTACACCTTC. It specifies CASSPTGLTNYGYTF.

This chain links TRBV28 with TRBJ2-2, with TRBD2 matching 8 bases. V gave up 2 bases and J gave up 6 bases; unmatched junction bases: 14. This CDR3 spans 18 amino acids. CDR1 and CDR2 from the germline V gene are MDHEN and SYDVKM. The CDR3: CASSLEWGSGTSAGELFF. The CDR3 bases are TGTGCCAGCAGTTTAGAGTGGGGTAGCGGGACCAGCGCCGGGGAGCTGTTTTTT.

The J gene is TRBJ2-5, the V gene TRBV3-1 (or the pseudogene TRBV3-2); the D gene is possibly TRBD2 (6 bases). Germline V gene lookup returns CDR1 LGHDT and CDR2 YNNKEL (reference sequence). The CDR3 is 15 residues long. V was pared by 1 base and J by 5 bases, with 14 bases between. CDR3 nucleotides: TGTGCCAGCAGCCAAGGGGGGACTCCAGGGGAGACCCAGTACTTC. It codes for CASSQGGTPGETQYF.

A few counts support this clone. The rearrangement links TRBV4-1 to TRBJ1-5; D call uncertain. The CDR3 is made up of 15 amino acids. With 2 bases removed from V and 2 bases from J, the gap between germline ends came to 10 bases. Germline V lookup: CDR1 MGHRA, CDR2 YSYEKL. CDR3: CASSQREVGNQPQHF. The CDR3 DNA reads TGCGCCAGCAGCCAACGGGAGGTGGGCAATCAGCCCCAGCATTTT.

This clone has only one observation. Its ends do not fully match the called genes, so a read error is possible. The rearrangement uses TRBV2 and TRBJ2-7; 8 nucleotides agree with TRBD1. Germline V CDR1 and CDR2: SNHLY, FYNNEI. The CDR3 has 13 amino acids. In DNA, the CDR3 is TGTGCCAGCGGTGAAGACGGGACAGGACAGCAGTACTTC. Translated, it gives CASGEDGTGQQYF.

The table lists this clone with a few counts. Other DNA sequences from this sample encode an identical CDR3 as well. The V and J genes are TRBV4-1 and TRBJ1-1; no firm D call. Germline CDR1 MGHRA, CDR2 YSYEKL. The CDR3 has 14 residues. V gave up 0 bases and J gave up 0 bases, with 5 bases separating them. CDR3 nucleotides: TGCGCCAGCAGCCAAGAGAGTCTGAACACTGAAGCTTTCTTT. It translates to CASSQESLNTEAFF.

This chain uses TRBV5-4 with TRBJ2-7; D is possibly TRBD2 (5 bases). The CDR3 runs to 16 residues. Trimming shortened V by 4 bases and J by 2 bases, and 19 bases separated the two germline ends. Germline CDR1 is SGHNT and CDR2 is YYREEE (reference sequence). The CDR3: CASSRGEPYAAYEQYF. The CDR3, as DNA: TGTGCCAGCAGCCGGGGAGAGCCATACGCGGCCTACGAGCAGTACTTC.

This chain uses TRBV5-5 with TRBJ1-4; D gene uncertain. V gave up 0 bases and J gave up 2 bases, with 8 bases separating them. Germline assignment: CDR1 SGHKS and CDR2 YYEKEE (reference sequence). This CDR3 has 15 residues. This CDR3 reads CASSLVSGTNEKLFF. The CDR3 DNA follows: TGTGCCAGCAGCTTGGTTAGCGGGACTAATGAAAAACTGTTTTTT. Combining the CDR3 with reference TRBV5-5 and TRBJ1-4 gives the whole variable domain DAGVTQSPTHLIKTRGQQVTLRCSPISGHKSVSWYQQVLGQGPQFIFQYYEKEERGRGNFPDRFSARQFPNYSSELNVNALLLGDSALYLCASSLVSGTNEKLFFGSGTQLSVL.

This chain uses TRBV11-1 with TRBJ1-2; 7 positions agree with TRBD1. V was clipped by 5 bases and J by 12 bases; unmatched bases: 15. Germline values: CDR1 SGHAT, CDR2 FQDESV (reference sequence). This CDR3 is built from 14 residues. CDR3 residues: CASSPDRAGGRHTF. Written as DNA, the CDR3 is TGTGCCAGCAGCCCAGACAGGGCCGGGGGAAGGCACACCTTC. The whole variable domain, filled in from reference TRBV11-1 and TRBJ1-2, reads EAEVAQSPRYKITEKSQAVAFWCDPISGHATLYWYRQILGQGPELLVQFQDESVVDDSQLPKDRFSAERLKGVDSTLKIQPAELGDSAMYLCASSPDRAGGRHTFGSGTRLTVV.